The 5 T cell receptor beta chains below were found in one sample sequenced in a study of breast tumors, draining lymph nodes, adjacent tissues. Breast cancer patients provided tissue from their axillary draining lymph nodes. TCRdb used MiXCR to reprocess the multiplex PCR reads, holding one entry per CDR3 protein. The sample holds more than 80,000 distinct CDR3 sequences, about 31% seen once. The sample was axillary lymph node tissue. These receptor sequences come from a female donor with breast cancer. Some clones in this sample may be carry-over from other donors' samples.

This clonotype was seen many times. The chain links TRBV5-1 to TRBJ1-5; D is perhaps TRBD1 (5 bases). The V and J ends lost 5 bases and 3 bases respectively, with 15 bases between them. The CDR3 consists of 15 residues. The germline V gene has CDR1 SGHRS and CDR2 YFSETQ. The DNA of the CDR3 is TGCGCCAGCAGTTATACTACAGGATTCAATCAGCCCCAGCATTTT. Amino acids: CASSYTTGFNQPQHF.

This clonotype was picked up many times. The CDR3 bases are TGTGCCAGCAGTGAAACTAGCGGCCCCCGGGAGCAGTACTTC. Translating it yields CASSETSGPREQYF. V usage is TRBV6-1 and J usage is TRBJ2-7; TRBD2 matches at 8 bases. CDR1 MNHNS and CDR2 SASEGT come from the germline V gene. This CDR3 comprises 14 residues. After removal of 2 bases from V and 7 bases from J, the junction contained 7 bases not matched to a gene.

This clonotype was recorded only once. The V and J genes are TRBV29-1 and TRBJ2-3; tentatively, D is TRBD1 (6 bases). The J call may be incorrect, as the DNA end agrees better with TRBJ1-5. CDR3 size: 14 residues. From germline, CDR1 is SQVTM and CDR2 ANQGSEA. The CDR3 protein is CSVDVRGASDTQHF. The CDR3 nucleotides read TGCAGCGTTGATGTGCGGGGGGCATCAGATACGCAGCATTTT.

This clonotype occurred many times. The V and J genes are TRBV7-2 and TRBJ2-7; 12 positions match TRBD2. Germline-derived CDR1 and CDR2 are SGHTA and FQGNSA. The CDR3 covers 15 residues. V was pared by 5 bases and J by 6 bases, with 8 bases of the junction left unmatched. The CDR3 DNA sequence: TGTGCCAGCAGCCGGACTAGCGGGATTCCCCTCGAGCAGTACTTC. Amino acid sequence: CASSRTSGIPLEQYF.

The V and J genes are TRBV7-6 and TRBJ1-3; 8 bases map to TRBD1. V lost 5 bases and J lost 0; bases outside the gene matches: 12. The CDR3 spans 18 residues. Germline CDR1 SGHVS, CDR2 FNYEAQ. CDR3 coding DNA: TGTGCCAGCAGCCCACAGGACAGGGTCCATCGCTCTGGAAACACCATATATTTT. Translation gives CASSPQDRVHRSGNTIYF.